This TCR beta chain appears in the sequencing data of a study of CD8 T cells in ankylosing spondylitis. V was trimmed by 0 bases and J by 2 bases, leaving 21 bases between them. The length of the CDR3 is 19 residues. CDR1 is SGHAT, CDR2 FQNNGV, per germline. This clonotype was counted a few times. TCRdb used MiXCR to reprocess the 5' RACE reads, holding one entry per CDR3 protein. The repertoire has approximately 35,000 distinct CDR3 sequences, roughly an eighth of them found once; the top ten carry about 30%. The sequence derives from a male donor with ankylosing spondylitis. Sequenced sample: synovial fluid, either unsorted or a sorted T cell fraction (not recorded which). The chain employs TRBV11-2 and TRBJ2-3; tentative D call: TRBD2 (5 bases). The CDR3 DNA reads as TGTGCCAGCAGCTTAGATCTTTCGGCCCTGACTAACCCCACAGATACGCAGTATTTT. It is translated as CASSLDLSALTNPTDTQYF.